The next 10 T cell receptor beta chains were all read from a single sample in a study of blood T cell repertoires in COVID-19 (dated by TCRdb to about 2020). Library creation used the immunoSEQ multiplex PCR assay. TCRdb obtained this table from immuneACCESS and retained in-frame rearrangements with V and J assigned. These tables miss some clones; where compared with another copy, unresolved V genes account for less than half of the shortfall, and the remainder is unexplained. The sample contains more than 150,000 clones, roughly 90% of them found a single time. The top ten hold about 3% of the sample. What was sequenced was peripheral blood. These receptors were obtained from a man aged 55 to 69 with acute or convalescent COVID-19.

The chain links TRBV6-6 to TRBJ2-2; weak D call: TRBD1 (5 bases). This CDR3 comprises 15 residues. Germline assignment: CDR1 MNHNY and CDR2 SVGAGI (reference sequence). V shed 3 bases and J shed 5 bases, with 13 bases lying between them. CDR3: CASSYGAVNTGELFF. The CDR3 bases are TGTGCCAGCAGTTATGGGGCGGTGAATACCGGGGAGCTGTTTTTT.

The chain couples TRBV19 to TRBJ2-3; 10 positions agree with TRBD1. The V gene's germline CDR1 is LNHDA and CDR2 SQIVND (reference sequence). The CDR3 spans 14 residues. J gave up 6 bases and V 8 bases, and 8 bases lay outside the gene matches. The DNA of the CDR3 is TGTGCCAGTTTCTCCGGGACAGGGGCTGATACGCAGTATTTT. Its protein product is CASFSGTGADTQYF.

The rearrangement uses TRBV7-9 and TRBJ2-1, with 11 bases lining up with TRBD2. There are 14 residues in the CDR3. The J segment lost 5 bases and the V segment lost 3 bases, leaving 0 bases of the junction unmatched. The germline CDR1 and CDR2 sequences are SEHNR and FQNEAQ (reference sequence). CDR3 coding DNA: TGTGCCAGCAGCTTTAGCGGGGGGGACAATGAGCAGTTCTTC. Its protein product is CASSFSGGDNEQFF.

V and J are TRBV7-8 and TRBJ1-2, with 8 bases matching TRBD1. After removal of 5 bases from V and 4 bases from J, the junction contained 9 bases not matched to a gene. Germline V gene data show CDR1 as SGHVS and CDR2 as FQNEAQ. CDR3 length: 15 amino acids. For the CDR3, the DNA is TGTGCCAGCAGCCTCGGTCCCACAGGGGGCTATGGCTACACCTTC. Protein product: CASSLGPTGGYGYTF.

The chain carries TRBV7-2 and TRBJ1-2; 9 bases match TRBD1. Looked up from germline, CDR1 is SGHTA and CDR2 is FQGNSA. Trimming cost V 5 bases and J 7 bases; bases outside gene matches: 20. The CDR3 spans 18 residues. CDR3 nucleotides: TGTGCCAGCAGCCCTCCCCCCGGACAGGGGCTAGTCTCGTCTGGCTACACCTTC. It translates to CASSPPPGQGLVSSGYTF. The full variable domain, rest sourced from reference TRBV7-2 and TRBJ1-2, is GAGVSQSPSNKVTEKGKDVELRCDPISGHTALYWYRQSLGQGLEFLIYFQGNSAPDKSGLPSDRFSAERTGGSVSTLTIQRTQQEDSAVYLCASSPPPGQGLVSSGYTFGSGTRLTVV.

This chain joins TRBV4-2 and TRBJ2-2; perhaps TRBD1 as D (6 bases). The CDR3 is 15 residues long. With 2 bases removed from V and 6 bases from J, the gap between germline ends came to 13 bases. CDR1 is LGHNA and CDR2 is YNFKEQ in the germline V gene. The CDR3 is CASSQLTGLPGELFF. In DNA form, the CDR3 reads TGTGCCAGCAGCCAACTAACAGGGTTGCCCGGGGAGCTGTTTTTT.

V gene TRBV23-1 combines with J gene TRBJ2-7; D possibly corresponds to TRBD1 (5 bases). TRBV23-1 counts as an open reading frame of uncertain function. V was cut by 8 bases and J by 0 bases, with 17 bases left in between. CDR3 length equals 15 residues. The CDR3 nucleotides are TGCGCCAGCGGCTCCCCAGGGCTCAGCTCCTACGAGCAGTACTTC. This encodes CASGSPGLSSYEQYF.

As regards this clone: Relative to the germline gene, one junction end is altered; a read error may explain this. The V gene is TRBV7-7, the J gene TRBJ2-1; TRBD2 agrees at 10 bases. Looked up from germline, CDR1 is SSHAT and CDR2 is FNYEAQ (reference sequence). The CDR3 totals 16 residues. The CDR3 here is CASSDLAGAPYNEQFF. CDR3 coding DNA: TGTGCTAGCAGCGATCTAGCGGGGGCTCCCTACAATGAGCAGTTCTTC.

This chain's CDR3 is CASSLSHSSYNEQFF. CDR3 in DNA: TGTGCCAGCAGTTTATCCCATAGCTCCTACAATGAGCAGTTCTTC. The rearrangement links TRBV27 to TRBJ2-1; D gene unclear. V lost 0 bases, J lost 0 bases, and 6 bases lay in between. Germline CDR1 and CDR2: MNHEY and SMNVEV (reference sequence). The CDR3 totals 15 residues.

The CDR3 bases are TGTGCCAGTAGTATAGAACGGGGGGGCCGTCTCGGGGAGCTGTTTTTT. Its protein product is CASSIERGGRLGELFF. This chain connects TRBV19 to TRBJ2-2, with TRBD2 matching over 8 bases. V lost 0 bases to trimming and J lost 7 bases; unmatched junction nucleotides: 7. The CDR3 contains 16 residues. In germline, CDR1 is LNHDA, CDR2 SQIVND (reference sequence).